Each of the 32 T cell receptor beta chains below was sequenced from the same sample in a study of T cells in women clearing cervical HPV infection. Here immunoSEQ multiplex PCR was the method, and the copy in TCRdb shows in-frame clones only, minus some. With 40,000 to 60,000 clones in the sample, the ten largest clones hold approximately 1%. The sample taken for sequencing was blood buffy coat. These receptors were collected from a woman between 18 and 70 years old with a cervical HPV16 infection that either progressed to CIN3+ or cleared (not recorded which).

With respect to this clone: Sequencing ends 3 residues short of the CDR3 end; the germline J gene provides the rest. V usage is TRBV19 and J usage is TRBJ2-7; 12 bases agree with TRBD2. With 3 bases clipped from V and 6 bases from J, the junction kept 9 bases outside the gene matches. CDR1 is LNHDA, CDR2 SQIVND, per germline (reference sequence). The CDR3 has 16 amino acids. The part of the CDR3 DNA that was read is TGTGCCAGTAGTATCTCAGGACTAGCGGGGTCCGGCGAG. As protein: CASSISGLAGSGE. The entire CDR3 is CASSISGLAGSGEQYF.

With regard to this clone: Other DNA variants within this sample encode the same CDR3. Partial CDR3 DNA: TGCGCCAGCAGCTTGGGCGGGTCCCCGGGCGAAAAA. Protein sequence: CASSLGGSPGEK. The whole CDR3 reads CASSLGGSPGEKLFF. This chain uses TRBV5-1 with TRBJ1-4; D is ambiguous. The observed sequence ends 3 residues before the CDR3 terminus, with the missing tail filled in from the germline J gene. V gave up 0 bases and J gave up 8 bases, with 14 bases separating them. The germline CDR1 and CDR2 sequences are SGHRS and YFSETQ. The length of the CDR3 is 15 residues. Full variable domain (rest looked up from reference TRBV5-1 and TRBJ1-4): KAGVTQTPRYLIKTRGQQVTLSCSPISGHRSVSWYQQTPGQGLQFLFEYFSETQRNKGNFPGRFSGRQFSNSRSEMNVSTLELGDSALYLCASSLGGSPGEKLFFGSGTQLSVL.

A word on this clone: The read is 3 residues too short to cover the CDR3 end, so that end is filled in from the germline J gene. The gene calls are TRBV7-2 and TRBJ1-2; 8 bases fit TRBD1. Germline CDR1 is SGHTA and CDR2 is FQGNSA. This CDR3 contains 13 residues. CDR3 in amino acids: CASSFRQGIDYTF. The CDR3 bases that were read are TGTGCCAGCAGCTTCCGACAGGGGATAGAC.

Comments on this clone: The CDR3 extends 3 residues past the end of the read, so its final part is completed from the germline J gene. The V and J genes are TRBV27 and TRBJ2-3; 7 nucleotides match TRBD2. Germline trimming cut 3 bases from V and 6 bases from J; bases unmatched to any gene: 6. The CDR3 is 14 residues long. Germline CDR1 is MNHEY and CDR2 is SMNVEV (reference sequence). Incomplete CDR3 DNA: TGTGCCAGCAGTTTCGGGGCGGGGGAGGATACG. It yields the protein CASSFGAGEDT. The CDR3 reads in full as CASSFGAGEDTQYF.

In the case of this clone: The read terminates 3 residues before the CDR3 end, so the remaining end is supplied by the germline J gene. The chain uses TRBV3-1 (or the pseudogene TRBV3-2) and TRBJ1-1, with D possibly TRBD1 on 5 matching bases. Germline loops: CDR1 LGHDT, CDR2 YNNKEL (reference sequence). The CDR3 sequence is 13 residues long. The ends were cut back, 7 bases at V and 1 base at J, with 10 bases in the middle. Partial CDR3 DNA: TGTGCCAGCACCAATCAGGGGAACACTGAA. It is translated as CASTNQGNTE. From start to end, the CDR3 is CASTNQGNTEAFF.

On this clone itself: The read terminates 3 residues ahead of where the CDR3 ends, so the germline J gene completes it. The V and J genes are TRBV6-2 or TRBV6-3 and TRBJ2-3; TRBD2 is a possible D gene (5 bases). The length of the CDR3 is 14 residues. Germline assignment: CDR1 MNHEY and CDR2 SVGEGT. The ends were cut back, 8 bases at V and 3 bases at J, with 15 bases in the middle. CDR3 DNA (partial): TGTGCCAGCGACCGTCCAGCGGATACAGATACG. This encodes CASDRPADTDT. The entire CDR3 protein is CASDRPADTDTQYF.

The sequenced part of the CDR3 DNA is TGTGCCAGCAGCTTACGTCACGAG. This gives the protein CASSLRHE. Given in full, the CDR3 is CASSLRHEQYF. This sequence joins TRBV11-2 and TRBJ2-7; unclear D gene. With the read ending 3 residues before the CDR3 end, the germline J gene is used to fill in that end. V dropped 2 bases and J dropped 5 bases, with 4 bases sitting between them. The CDR3 length is 11 residues. Germline CDR1 is SGHAT and CDR2 is FQNNGV.

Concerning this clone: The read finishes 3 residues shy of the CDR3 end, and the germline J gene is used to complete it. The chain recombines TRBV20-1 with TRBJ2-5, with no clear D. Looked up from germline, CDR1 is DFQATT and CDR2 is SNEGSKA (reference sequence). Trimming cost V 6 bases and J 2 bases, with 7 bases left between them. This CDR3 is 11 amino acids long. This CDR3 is CSAKQQETQYF. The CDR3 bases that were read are TGCAGTGCCAAACAGCAAGAGACC.

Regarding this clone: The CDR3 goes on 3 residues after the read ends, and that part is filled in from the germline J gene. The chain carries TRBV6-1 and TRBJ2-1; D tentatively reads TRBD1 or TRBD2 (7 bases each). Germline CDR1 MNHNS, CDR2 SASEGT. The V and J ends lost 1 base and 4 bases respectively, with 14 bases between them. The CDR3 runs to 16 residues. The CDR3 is CASSEEAGQPYNEQFF. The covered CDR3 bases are TGTGCCAGCAGTGAAGAAGCGGGACAGCCTTACAATGAG.

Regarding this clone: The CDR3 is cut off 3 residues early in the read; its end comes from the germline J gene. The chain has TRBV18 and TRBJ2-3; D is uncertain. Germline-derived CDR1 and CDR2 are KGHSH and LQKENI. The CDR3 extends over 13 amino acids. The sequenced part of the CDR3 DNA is TGTGCCAGCTCACCACGACAAGAGGAGACG. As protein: CASSPRQEET. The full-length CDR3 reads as CASSPRQEETQYF.

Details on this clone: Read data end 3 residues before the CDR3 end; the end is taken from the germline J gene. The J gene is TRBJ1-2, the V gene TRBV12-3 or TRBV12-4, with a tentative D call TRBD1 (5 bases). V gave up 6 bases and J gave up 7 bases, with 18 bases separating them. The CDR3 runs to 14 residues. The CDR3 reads CASSPTGGSGGYTF. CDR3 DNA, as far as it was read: TGTGCCAGCAGCCCCACCGGGGGGTCGGGTGGC.

The CDR3 sequence: CASRLDRADTGELFF. The sequenced part of the CDR3 DNA is TGCGCCAGCAGGCTAGACAGGGCTGACACCGGGGAG. This chain joins TRBV5-1 and TRBJ2-2, with 7 bases that match TRBD1. Read coverage stops 3 residues before the CDR3 terminus; the germline J gene supplies the remainder. The junction had 7 bases not matched to a gene; V was cut back by 5 bases and J by 3 bases. From germline, CDR1 is SGHRS and CDR2 YFSETQ. The CDR3 consists of 15 residues. The complete variable domain, with remaining parts taken from reference TRBV5-1 and TRBJ2-2, reads KAGVTQTPRYLIKTRGQQVTLSCSPISGHRSVSWYQQTPGQGLQFLFEYFSETQRNKGNFPGRFSGRQFSNSRSEMNVSTLELGDSALYLCASRLDRADTGELFFGEGSRLTVL.

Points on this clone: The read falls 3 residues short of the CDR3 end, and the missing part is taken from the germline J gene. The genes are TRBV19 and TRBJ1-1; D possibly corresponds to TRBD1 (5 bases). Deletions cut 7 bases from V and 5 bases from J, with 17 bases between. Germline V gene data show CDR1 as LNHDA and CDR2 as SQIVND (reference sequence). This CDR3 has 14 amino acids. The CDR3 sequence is CASIRVDGRTEAFF. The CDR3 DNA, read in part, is TGTGCCAGTATCAGGGTCGACGGACGGACTGAA.

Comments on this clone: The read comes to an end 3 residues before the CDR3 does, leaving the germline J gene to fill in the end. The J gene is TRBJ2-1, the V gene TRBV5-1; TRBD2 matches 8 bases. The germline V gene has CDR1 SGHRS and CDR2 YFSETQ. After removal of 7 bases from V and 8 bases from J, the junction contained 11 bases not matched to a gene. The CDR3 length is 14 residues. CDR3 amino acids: CASEFSGGQDEQFF. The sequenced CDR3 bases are TGCGCCAGCGAATTCTCGGGGGGGCAAGATGAG.

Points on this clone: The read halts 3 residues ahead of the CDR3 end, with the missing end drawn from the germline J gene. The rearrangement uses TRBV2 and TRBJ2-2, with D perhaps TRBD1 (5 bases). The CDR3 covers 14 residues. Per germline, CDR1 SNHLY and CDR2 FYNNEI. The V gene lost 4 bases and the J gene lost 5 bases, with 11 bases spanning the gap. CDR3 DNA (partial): TGTGCCAGCAGTGTAGGGGTAGGGACCGGGGAG. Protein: CASSVGVGTGE. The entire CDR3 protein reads CASSVGVGTGELFF.

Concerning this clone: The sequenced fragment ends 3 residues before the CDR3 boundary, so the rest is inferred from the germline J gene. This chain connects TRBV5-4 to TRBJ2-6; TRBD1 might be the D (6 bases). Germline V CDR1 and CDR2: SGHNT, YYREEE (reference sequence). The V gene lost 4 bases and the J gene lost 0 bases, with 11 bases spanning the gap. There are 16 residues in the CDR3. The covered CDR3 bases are TGTGCCAGCAGCGGCGGACAGCCCTCTGGGGCCAACGTC. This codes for CASSGGQPSGANV. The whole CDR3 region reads CASSGGQPSGANVLTF.

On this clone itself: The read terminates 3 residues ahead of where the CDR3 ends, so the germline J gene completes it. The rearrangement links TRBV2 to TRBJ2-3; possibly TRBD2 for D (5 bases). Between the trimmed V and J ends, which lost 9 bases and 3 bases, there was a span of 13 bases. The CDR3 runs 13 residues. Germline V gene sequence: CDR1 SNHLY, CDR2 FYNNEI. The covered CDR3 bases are TGTGCCAGGGACTGGGAACCTACAGATACG. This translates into CARDWEPTDT. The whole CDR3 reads CARDWEPTDTQYF.

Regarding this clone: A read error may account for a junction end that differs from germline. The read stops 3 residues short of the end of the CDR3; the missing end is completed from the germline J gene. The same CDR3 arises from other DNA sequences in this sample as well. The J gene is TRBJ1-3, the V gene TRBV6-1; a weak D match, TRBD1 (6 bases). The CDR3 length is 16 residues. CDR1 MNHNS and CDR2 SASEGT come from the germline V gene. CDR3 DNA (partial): TGTGCCAGCAGTGATGACAGGTTCGGCTCTGGAAACACG. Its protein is CASSDDRFGSGNT. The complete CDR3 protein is CASSDDRFGSGNTIYF.

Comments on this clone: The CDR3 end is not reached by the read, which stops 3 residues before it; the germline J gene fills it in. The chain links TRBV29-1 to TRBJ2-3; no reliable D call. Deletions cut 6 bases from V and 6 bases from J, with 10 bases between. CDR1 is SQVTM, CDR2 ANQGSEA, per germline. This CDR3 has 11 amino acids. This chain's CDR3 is CSVRSGDTQYF. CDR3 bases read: TGCAGCGTCCGATCCGGGGATACG.

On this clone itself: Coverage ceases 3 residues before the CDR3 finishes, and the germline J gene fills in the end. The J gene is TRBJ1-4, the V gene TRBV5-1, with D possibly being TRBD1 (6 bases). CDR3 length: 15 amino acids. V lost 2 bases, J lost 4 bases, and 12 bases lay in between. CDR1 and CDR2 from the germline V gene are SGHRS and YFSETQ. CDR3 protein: CASSFDGQNNEKLFF. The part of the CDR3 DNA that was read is TGCGCCAGCAGCTTCGATGGACAGAATAATGAAAAA.

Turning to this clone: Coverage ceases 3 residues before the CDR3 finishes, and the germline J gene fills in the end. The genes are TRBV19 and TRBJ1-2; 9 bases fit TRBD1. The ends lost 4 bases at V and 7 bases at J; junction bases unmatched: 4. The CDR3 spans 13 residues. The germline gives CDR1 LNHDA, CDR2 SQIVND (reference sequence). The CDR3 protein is CASSTTGGVGYTF. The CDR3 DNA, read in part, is TGTGCCAGTAGTACTACAGGGGGCGTTGGC.

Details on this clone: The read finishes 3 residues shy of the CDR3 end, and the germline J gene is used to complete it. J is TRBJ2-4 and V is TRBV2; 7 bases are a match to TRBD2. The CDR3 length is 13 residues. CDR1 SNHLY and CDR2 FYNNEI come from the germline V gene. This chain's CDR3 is CASSEAAGYGQYF. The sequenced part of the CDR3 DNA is TGTGCCAGCAGTGAAGCAGCGGGGTATGGT.

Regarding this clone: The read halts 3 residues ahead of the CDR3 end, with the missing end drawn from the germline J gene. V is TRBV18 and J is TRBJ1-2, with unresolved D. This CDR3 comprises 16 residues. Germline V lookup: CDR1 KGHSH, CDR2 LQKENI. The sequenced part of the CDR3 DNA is TGTGCCAGCTCTCGGACCGTCCCCTCTAGCACAGATACC. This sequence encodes CASSRTVPSSTDT. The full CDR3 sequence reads CASSRTVPSSTDTYTF.

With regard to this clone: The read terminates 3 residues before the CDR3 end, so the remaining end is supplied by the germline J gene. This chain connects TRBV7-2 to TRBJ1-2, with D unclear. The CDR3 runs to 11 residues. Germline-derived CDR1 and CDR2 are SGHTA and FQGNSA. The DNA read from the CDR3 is TGTGCCAGCGCGGAAGCAGATACC. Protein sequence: CASAEADT. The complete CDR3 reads CASAEADTYTF.

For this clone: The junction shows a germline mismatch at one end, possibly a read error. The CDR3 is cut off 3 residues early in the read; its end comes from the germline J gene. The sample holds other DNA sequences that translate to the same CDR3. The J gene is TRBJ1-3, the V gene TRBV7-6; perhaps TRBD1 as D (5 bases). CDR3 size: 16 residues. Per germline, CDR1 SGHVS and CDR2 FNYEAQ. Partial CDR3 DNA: TGTGCCAGCAGCTTAATGGGGCCGGCATCTGGAAACACG. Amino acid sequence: CASSLMGPASGNT. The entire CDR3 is CASSLMGPASGNTIYF.

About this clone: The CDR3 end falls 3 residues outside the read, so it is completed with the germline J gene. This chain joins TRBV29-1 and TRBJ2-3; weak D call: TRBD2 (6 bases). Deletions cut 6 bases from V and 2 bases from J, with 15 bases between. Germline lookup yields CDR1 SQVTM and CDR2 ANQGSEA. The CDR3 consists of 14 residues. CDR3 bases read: TGCAGCGTAGCCCCCAGCGGGTACACAGATACG. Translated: CSVAPSGYTDT. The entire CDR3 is CSVAPSGYTDTQYF.

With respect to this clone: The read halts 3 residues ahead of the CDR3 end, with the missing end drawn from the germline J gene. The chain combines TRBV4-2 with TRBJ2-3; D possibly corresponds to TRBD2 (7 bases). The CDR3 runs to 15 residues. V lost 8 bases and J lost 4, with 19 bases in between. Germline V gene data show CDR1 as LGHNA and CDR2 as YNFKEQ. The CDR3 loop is CASRDGLGGPDTQYF. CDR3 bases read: TGTGCCAGCCGCGATGGACTAGGGGGGCCAGATACG.

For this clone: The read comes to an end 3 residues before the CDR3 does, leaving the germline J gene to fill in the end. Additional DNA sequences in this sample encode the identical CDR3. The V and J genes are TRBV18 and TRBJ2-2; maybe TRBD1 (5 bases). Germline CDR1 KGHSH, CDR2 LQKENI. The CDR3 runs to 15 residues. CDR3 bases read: TGTGCCAGCTCACCACTCGACAGCTATAATTCACCG. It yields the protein CASSPLDSYNSP. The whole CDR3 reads CASSPLDSYNSPLFF.

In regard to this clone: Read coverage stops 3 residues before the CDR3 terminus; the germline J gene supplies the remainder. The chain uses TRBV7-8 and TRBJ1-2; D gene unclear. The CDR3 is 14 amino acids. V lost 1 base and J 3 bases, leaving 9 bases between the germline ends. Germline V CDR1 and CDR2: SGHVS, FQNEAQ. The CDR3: CASSLVGSDYGYTF. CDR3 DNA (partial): TGTGCCAGCAGCTTAGTGGGCAGTGACTATGGC.

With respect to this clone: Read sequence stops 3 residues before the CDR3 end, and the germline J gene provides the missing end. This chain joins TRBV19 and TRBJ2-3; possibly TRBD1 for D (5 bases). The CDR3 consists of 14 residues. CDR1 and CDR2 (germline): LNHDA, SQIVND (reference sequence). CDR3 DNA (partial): TGTGCCAGTAGTATAGGGGGCCTCCAAGAGACG. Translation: CASSIGGLQET. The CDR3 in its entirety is CASSIGGLQETQYF. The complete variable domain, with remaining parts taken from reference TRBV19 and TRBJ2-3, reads DGGITQSPKYLFRKEGQNVTLSCEQNLNHDAMYWYRQDPGQGLRLIYYSQIVNDFQKGDIAEGYSVSREKKESFPLTVTSAQKNPTAFYLCASSIGGLQETQYFGPGTRLTVL.

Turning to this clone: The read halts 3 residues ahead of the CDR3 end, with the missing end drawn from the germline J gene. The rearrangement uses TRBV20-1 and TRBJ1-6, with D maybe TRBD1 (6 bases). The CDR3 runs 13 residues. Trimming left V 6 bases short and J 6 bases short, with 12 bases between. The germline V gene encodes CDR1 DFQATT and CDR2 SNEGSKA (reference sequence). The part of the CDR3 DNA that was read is TGCAGTGCAAAAACAGGGCCTAATTCACCC. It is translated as CSAKTGPNSP. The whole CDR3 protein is CSAKTGPNSPLHF.

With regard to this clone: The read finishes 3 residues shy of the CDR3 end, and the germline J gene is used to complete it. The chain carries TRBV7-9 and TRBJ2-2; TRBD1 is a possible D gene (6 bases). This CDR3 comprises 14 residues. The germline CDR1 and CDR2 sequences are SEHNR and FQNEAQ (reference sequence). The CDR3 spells CASNNRDSGEKLFF. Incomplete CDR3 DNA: TGTGCCAGCAACAACAGGGATTCTGGAGAAAAG.